This section outlines one T cell receptor beta chain sequence together with its context. Its antigen remains unidentified. The data are from a study of cytomegalovirus exposure and HLA in healthy donors. Germline lookup yields CDR1 MNHEY and CDR2 SVGAGI. With 4 bases removed from V and 3 bases from J, the gap between germline ends came to 6 bases. The CDR3 spans 13 residues. Study results and caveats: Analyzed later, association rates of TCRs varied across HLA loci, with DRB1 most and HLA-C fewest.

60 Vbeta and 13 Jbeta primers were used in PCR. Here immunoSEQ multiplex PCR was the method, and the copy in TCRdb shows in-frame clones only, minus some. This repertoire shows more than 95,000 clones, 17% found once; its top ten account for roughly 3%. The sequence was collected from a female donor in good health and CMV-seropositive. Sequenced material: PBMCs. V gene TRBV6-5 combines with J gene TRBJ2-2; D not certain. CDR3 residues: CASSLADTGELFF. The DNA of the CDR3 is TGTGCCAGCAGTTTAGCAGACACCGGGGAGCTGTTTTTT.